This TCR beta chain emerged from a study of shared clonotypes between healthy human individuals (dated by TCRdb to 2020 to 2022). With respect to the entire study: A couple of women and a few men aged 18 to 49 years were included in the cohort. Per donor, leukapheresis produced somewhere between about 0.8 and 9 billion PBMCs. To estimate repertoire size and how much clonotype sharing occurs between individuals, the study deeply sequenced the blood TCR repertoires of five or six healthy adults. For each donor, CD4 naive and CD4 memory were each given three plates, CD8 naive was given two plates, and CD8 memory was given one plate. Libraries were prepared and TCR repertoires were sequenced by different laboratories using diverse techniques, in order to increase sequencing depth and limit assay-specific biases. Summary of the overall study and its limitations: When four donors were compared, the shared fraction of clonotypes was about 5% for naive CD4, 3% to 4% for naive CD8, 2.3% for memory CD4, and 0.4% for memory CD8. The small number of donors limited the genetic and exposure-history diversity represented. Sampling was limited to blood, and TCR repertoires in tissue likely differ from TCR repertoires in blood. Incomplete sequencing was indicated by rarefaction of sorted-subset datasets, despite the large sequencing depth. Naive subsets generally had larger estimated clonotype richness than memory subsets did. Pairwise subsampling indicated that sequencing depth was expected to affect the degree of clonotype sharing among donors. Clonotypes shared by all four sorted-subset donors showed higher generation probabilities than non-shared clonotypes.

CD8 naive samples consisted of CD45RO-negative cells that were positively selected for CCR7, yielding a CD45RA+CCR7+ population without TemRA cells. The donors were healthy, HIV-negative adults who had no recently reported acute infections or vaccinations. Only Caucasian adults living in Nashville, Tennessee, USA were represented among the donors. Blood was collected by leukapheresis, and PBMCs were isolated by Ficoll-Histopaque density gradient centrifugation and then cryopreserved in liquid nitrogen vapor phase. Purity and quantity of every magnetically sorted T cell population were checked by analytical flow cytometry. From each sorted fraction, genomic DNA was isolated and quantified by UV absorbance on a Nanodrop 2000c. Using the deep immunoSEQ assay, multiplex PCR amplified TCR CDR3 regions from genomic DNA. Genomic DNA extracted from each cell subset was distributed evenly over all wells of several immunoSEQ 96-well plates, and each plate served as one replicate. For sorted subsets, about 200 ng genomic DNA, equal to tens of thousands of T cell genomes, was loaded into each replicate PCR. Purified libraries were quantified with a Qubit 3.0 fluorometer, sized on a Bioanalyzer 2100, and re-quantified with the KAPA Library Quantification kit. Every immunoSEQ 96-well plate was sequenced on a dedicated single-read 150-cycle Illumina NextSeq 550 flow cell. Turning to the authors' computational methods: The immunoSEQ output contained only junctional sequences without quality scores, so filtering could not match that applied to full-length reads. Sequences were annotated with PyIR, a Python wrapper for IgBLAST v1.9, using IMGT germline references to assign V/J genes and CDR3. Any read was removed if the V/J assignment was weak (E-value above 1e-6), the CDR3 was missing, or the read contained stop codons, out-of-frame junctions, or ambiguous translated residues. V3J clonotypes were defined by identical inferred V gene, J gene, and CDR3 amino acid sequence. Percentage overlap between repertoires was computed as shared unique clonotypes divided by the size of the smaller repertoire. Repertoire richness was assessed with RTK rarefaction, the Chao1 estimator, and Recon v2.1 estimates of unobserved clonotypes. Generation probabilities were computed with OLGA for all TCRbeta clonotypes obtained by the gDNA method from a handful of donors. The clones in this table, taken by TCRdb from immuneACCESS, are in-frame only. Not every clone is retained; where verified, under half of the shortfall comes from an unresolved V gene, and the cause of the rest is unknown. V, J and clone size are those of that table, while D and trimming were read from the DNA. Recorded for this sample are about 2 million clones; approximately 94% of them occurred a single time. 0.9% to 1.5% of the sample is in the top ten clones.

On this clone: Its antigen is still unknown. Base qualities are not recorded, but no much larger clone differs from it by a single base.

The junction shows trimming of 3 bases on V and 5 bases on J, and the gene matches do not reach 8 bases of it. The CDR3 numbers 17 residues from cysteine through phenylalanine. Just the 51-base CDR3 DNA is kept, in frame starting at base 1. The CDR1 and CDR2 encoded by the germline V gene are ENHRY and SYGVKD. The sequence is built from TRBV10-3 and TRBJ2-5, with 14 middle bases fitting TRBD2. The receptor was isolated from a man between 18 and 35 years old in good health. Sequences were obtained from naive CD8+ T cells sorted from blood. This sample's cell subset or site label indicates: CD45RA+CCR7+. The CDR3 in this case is CAISDPGTSGGGETQYF. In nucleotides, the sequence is TGTGCCATCAGTGACCCCGGGACTAGCGGGGGTGGGGAGACCCAGTACTTC.